This entry concerns a single T cell receptor beta chain. This entry is derived from a study of blood T cell repertoires in COVID-19. Whole-study context: Donors in the United States, Italy and Spain gave samples during acute or convalescent COVID-19. T cells, B-cell-depleted T cells, or PBMCs provided the cDNA or gDNA that served as material.

As handled by the study authors: Using reference gene primer amplification, nucleated cell counts were estimated. The repertoire was sequenced with immunoSEQ multiplex PCR; TCRdb's copy has only in-frame clones and lacks some. The DNA was the basis for D and trimming; V, J and clone size are from that table. The data show 50,000 to 65,000 clones, roughly four fifths seen once. V was clipped by 5 bases and J by 4 bases, with 14 bases between them. Germline-derived CDR1 and CDR2 are MDHEN and SYDVKM. CDR3 length equals 14 residues. The sequence came from an elderly woman with acute or convalescent COVID-19. The specimen was peripheral blood. The chain uses TRBV28 and TRBJ1-2; D is possibly TRBD1 (5 bases). The CDR3 loop reads CASSPSGGIYGYTF. The CDR3 region has the DNA TGTGCCAGCAGTCCCTCCGGGGGGATCTATGGCTACACCTTC.